This T cell receptor (beta chain) stems from a study of blood T cells in healthy people across ages. Note on this clonotype: Its target is not known.

PCR was performed a second time for about 7 to 11 cycles using a sample-barcoded 5' primer and a J-beta primer mix. From the 5' RACE reads, TCRdb called clonotypes with MiXCR, one entry per CDR3 protein. The data show over a million distinct CDR3 sequences, around 55% seen once. General study results and limits: Considered underestimates were the diversity estimates obtained from one million T cells. Fewer expanded clones and more diversity marked long-lived versus aged donors.

V lost 4 bases and J lost 10, with 9 bases in between. The V gene's germline CDR1 is SGDLS and CDR2 YYNGEE. The CDR3 runs to 11 residues. Material: blood. The receptor was isolated from a man aged 18 to 29 in good health. V is TRBV9 and J is TRBJ2-1; D call uncertain. The CDR3 loop is CASSKRGEQFF. The CDR3 nucleotides are TGTGCCAGCAGCAAGCGTGGCGAGCAGTTCTTC.